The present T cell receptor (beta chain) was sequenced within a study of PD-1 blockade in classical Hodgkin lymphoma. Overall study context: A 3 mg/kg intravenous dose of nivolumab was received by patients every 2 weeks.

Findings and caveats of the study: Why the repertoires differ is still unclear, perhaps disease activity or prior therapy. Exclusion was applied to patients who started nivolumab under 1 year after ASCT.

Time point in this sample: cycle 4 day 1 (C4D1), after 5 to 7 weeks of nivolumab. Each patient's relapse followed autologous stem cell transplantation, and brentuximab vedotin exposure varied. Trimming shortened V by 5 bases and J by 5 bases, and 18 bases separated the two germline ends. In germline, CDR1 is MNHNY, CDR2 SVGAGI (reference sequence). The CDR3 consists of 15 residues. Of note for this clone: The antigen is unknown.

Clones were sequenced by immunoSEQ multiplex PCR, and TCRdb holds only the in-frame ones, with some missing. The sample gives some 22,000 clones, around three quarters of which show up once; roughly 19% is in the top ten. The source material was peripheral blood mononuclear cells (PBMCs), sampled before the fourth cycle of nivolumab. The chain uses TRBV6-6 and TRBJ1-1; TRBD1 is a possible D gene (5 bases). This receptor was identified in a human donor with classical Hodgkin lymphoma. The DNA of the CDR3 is TGTGCCAGCAGTGACCGGGGACGGGGAGGGACTGAAGCTTTCTTT. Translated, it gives CASSDRGRGGTEAFF.